These 31 T cell receptor beta chains originate from one sample sequenced in a study of early T cells in non-severe SARS-CoV-2 infection. TCRdb independently ran MiXCR on the 5' RACE reads; one entry per CDR3 protein. The sample has 90,000 to 130,000 distinct CDR3 sequences; 10% to 15% are singletons. The sample consisted of whole blood, taken at baseline. The receptors were gathered from an adult who was a healthcare worker with PCR-confirmed SARS-CoV-2 infection or an uninfected control (not recorded which).

This clonotype has at least ten counts. This chain links TRBV27 with TRBJ1-5; D unresolved. V was pared by 3 bases and J by 0 bases, with 9 bases between. Germline loops: CDR1 MNHEY, CDR2 SMNVEV (reference sequence). This CDR3 is 15 amino acids long. The DNA for the CDR3 is TGTGCCAGCAGTTTTCATGCCGATAGCAATCAGCCCCAGCATTTT. Protein product: CASSFHADSNQPQHF.

This clonotype turned up a few times. The gene calls are TRBV7-9 and TRBJ2-3, with 8 bases that match TRBD1. Germline V lookup: CDR1 SEHNR, CDR2 FQNEAQ (reference sequence). V shed 5 bases, J shed 4 bases, and the junction held 14 bases outside the gene matches. This CDR3 contains 17 residues. The chain's CDR3 is CASSPGTGTRVPDTQYF. CDR3 nucleotides: TGTGCCAGCAGCCCAGGGACAGGCACACGAGTCCCAGATACGCAGTATTTT.

This clonotype has a count of ten or more. The J gene is TRBJ1-1, the V gene TRBV7-9; no firm D call. Germline CDR1 reads SEHNR; CDR2 reads FQNEAQ (reference sequence). The CDR3 extends over 14 amino acids. V was pared by 3 bases and J by 3 bases, with 11 bases between. This chain's CDR3 is CASSLSGVYTEAFF. The CDR3, as DNA: TGTGCCAGCAGCTTGAGCGGGGTGTACACTGAAGCTTTCTTT.

The rearrangement uses TRBV13 and TRBJ2-7; D remains ambiguous. Germline CDR1 reads PRHDT; CDR2 reads FYEKMQ (reference sequence). This CDR3 region has 15 residues. V lost 4 bases, J lost 2 bases, and 15 bases lay in between. The CDR3 reads CASSSRLVPTYEQYF. The DNA for the CDR3 is TGTGCCAGCAGCTCCAGACTCGTACCGACCTACGAGCAGTACTTC. Based on the CDR3 plus reference TRBV13 and TRBJ2-7, the full variable domain is AAGVIQSPRHLIKEKRETATLKCYPIPRHDTVYWYQQGPGQDPQFLISFYEKMQSDKGSIPDRFSAQQFSDYHSELNMSSLELGDSALYFCASSSRLVPTYEQYFGPGTRLTVT.

The V call is TRBV7-9, the J call TRBJ2-7, with 14 bases aligning to TRBD2. This CDR3 spans 16 amino acids. V was pared by 3 bases and J by 8 bases, with 9 bases of the junction left unmatched. Germline V gives CDR1 SEHNR, CDR2 FQNEAQ (reference sequence). For the CDR3, the DNA is TGTGCCAGCAGCTTGCCTTACGGGACTAGCGGGAGTAAGCAGTACTTC. It translates to CASSLPYGTSGSKQYF.

The J gene is TRBJ1-1, the V gene TRBV30; D is unresolved. Germline V gives CDR1 GTSNPN, CDR2 SVGIG (reference sequence). The CDR3 runs to 14 residues. Trimming stripped 2 bases from V and 1 base from J, with 11 bases between. CDR3 coding DNA: TGTGCCTGGAGTAGGTATAGCAGGAACACTGAAGCTTTCTTT. It yields the protein CAWSRYSRNTEAFF.

This clonotype was counted a few times. The J gene is TRBJ2-7, the V gene TRBV27; D remains unclear. CDR1 and CDR2 (germline): MNHEY, SMNVEV (reference sequence). This CDR3 comprises 14 residues. Trimming took 6 bases from V and 3 from J, leaving 15 bases between them. For the CDR3, the DNA is TGTGCCAGCAGCCCCGATCTTGTTGTCTACGAGCAGTACTTC. This gives the protein CASSPDLVVYEQYF.

This clonotype appeared many times. The chain carries TRBV6-5 and TRBJ2-3; D is undetermined. This CDR3 has 14 amino acids. Germline loops: CDR1 MNHEY, CDR2 SVGAGI. V lost 5 bases to trimming and J lost 6 bases, with 15 bases between them. The CDR3 nucleotides are TGTGCCAGCAGTCCTATGGAAGGTTGGGATACGCAGTATTTT. The encoded protein is CASSPMEGWDTQYF.

This clonotype was observed at least ten times. The rearrangement joins TRBV7-2 to TRBJ1-1; tentatively, D is TRBD1 (5 bases). Per the germline V gene, CDR1 is SGHTA and CDR2 is FQGNSA. The CDR3 is made up of 16 amino acids. The ends were cut back, 1 base at V and 3 bases at J, with 15 bases in the middle. The CDR3 DNA follows: TGTGCCAGCAGCTTAGAAAGCAGGGTAAGGGACACTGAAGCTTTCTTT. Translation gives CASSLESRVRDTEAFF.

This clonotype was observed a handful of times. This chain joins TRBV12-3 or TRBV12-4 and TRBJ1-2; tentative D call: TRBD1 (5 bases). V was pared by 4 bases and J by 6 bases, with 12 bases between. The CDR3 runs to 13 residues. The CDR3: CASSWSGINGYTF. The CDR3 coding sequence is TGTGCCAGCAGTTGGTCAGGGATCAATGGCTACACCTTC.

The chain has TRBV6-1 and TRBJ1-1, with unresolved D. Trimming stripped 5 bases from V and 7 bases from J, with 14 bases between. The CDR3 is 13 amino acids. CDR1 is MNHNS and CDR2 is SASEGT in the germline V gene. This CDR3 is CASSPQVGREAFF. The CDR3 nucleotides are TGTGCCAGCAGTCCCCAGGTCGGCCGTGAAGCTTTCTTT.

In its sample, this clonotype was seen many times. The rearrangement joins TRBV7-9 to TRBJ1-1; 9 bases line up with TRBD1. J gave up 7 bases and V 0 bases, and 6 bases lay outside the gene matches. The germline gives CDR1 SEHNR, CDR2 FQNEAQ (reference sequence). The CDR3 contains 15 residues. The CDR3: CASSLARGQGVEAFF. In DNA, the CDR3 is TGTGCCAGCAGCTTAGCGCGGGGACAGGGAGTTGAAGCTTTCTTT.

This clonotype was found a few times. CDR3 loop: CASSNPTASYGYTF. The DNA of the CDR3 is TGTGCCAGCAGTAACCCGACAGCATCCTATGGCTACACCTTC. The J gene is TRBJ1-2, the V gene TRBV6-5, with a possible D match to TRBD1 (5 bases). Looked up from germline, CDR1 is MNHEY and CDR2 is SVGAGI. V was trimmed by 5 bases and J by 4 bases, leaving 14 bases between them. CDR3 size: 14 residues.

This clonotype was seen many times. The chain links TRBV28 to TRBJ2-2, with 7 bases identical to TRBD2. Trimming took 6 bases from V and 4 from J; bases not matched to a gene: 8. The CDR3 covers 15 residues. The germline CDR1 and CDR2 sequences are MDHEN and SYDVKM. This CDR3 reads CASSPSGSSTGELFF. The DNA of the CDR3 is TGTGCCAGCAGCCCTAGCGGCTCGAGCACCGGGGAGCTGTTTTTT.

V usage is TRBV4-2 and J usage is TRBJ2-7; 9 nucleotides align to TRBD1. The germline CDR1 and CDR2 sequences are LGHNA and YNFKEQ. The CDR3 runs to 15 residues. V gave up 4 bases and J gave up 0 bases; unmatched junction bases: 4. CDR3 region: CASSPRDRDSYEQYF. CDR3 nucleotide sequence: TGTGCCAGCAGCCCCAGGGACAGGGACTCCTACGAGCAGTACTTC.

The rearrangement uses TRBV7-9 and TRBJ1-5, with a possible D match to TRBD1 (5 bases). V shed 4 bases and J shed 2 bases, with 12 bases lying between them. This CDR3 comprises 15 residues. The germline V gene encodes CDR1 SEHNR and CDR2 FQNEAQ (reference sequence). The CDR3 DNA reads TGTGCCAGCAGCTCGATAGGGGAGGGCAATCAGCCCCAGCATTTT. Its protein product is CASSSIGEGNQPQHF.

This clonotype was counted ten times or more. The chain joins TRBV24-1 to TRBJ2-2, with D tentatively TRBD1 or TRBD2 (5 bases each). There are 14 residues in the CDR3. Germline V CDR1 and CDR2: KGHDR, SFDVKD. With 1 base removed from V and 5 bases from J, the gap between germline ends came to 7 bases. The CDR3 protein is CATSDFGGTGELFF. The CDR3, as DNA: TGTGCCACCAGTGATTTTGGGGGAACCGGGGAGCTGTTTTTT.

This clonotype was counted a few times. V and J are TRBV29-1 and TRBJ1-2; D call uncertain. The CDR3 contains 14 residues. Germline CDR1 and CDR2: SQVTM and ANQGSEA. Trimming stripped 0 bases from V and 4 bases from J, with 12 bases between. The CDR3 loop is CSVEDTSTFYGYTF. CDR3 DNA: TGCAGCGTTGAAGATACTTCAACCTTCTATGGCTACACCTTC.

A few counts support this clonotype. This chain uses TRBV30 with TRBJ1-1; TRBD1 aligns across 9 bases. This CDR3 has 14 amino acids. CDR1 GTSNPN and CDR2 SVGIG come from the germline V gene (reference sequence). V lost 0 bases and J lost 5; bases outside the gene matches: 4. As DNA, the CDR3 is TGTGCCTGGAGTGTTTTGGGGACAGGGACTGAAGCTTTCTTT. Residues: CAWSVLGTGTEAFF.

The table lists this clonotype with a few counts. The chain combines TRBV7-9 with TRBJ2-7; 14 positions match TRBD2. Trimming cost V 5 bases and J 2 bases; bases outside gene matches: 8. The CDR3 is 17 amino acids. Germline CDR1 and CDR2: SEHNR and FQNEAQ (reference sequence). This CDR3 is CASSPGLAGGSAYEQYF. The CDR3 DNA follows: TGTGCCAGCAGCCCCGGACTAGCGGGAGGTTCAGCCTACGAGCAGTACTTC. Based on the CDR3 plus reference TRBV7-9 and TRBJ2-7, the full variable domain is DTGVSQNPRHKITKRGQNVTFRCDPISEHNRLYWYRQTLGQGPEFLTYFQNEAQLEKSRLLSDRFSAERPKGSFSTLEIQRTEQGDSAMYLCASSPGLAGGSAYEQYFGPGTRLTVT.

This chain joins TRBV5-1 and TRBJ2-7; 7 bases line up with TRBD1. The CDR3 sequence is 17 residues long. Germline V gene sequence: CDR1 SGHRS, CDR2 YFSETQ. Germline trimming cut 0 bases from V and 7 bases from J; bases unmatched to any gene: 16. CDR3 bases: TGCGCCAGCAGCTTGGGGGGTAGTCGGGACAGCCTGAAAGAGCAGTACTTC. Amino acid sequence: CASSLGGSRDSLKEQYF.

V is TRBV28 and J is TRBJ2-3; no clear D gene. The V gene lost 6 bases and the J gene lost 0 bases, with 4 bases spanning the gap. The CDR3 is 12 residues long. Looked up from germline, CDR1 is MDHEN and CDR2 is SYDVKM. The DNA of the CDR3 is TGTGCCAGCAGCTATAGCACAGATACGCAGTATTTT. Translation gives CASSYSTDTQYF.

This clonotype has only a few counts. V is TRBV5-1 and J is TRBJ2-5, with a tentative D call TRBD1 (6 bases). Germline V lookup: CDR1 SGHRS, CDR2 YFSETQ. CDR3 length equals 14 residues. V was shortened by 1 base and J by 4 bases, with 11 bases between the two germline ends. Here the CDR3 reads CASSLMGAAETQYF. The CDR3 region has the DNA TGCGCCAGCAGCTTGATGGGGGCCGCAGAGACCCAGTACTTC.

Ten or more counts support this clonotype. The chain employs TRBV4-1 and TRBJ1-1; D call uncertain. Germline V gene data show CDR1 as MGHRA and CDR2 as YSYEKL. The CDR3 has 18 amino acids. With 0 bases removed from V and 11 bases from J, the gap between germline ends came to 28 bases. The CDR3 loop is CASSQESRGGSALVEAFF. DNA for the CDR3: TGCGCCAGCAGCCAAGAATCGCGAGGCGGGTCCGCGCTGGTTGAGGCTTTCTTT.

This clonotype came up many times. CDR3 sequence reads: CASSQSTGRRTSSNQPQHF. The CDR3 DNA reads TGCGCCAGCAGTCAATCCACTGGCCGGCGGACCTCTAGCAATCAGCCCCAGCATTTT. The chain is built from TRBV23-1 and TRBJ1-5; the D is unclear. TRBV23-1 is an ORF, with its function uncertain. The CDR3 loop spans 19 amino acids. Trimming took off 0 bases at V and 0 bases at J, with 18 bases between the two ends.

Turning to this clonotype: A read error may account for a junction end that differs from germline. This chain uses TRBV27 with TRBJ1-6; D is ambiguous. This CDR3 spans 13 amino acids. From germline, CDR1 is MNHEY and CDR2 SMNVEV (reference sequence). CDR3 amino acids: CASSLSLDSPLHF. The CDR3 DNA reads TGTGCCAGCAGCTTATCGTTGGATTCACCCCTCCACTTT.

This clonotype appeared many times. The chain employs TRBV9 and TRBJ2-3; the D gene is possibly TRBD2 (6 bases). From germline, CDR1 is SGDLS and CDR2 YYNGEE. Trimming pared 2 bases from V and 5 bases from J, leaving 9 bases between. The CDR3 has 13 residues. The CDR3 sequence: CASSVQEGDTQYF. As DNA, the CDR3 is TGTGCCAGCAGCGTGCAGGAGGGAGATACGCAGTATTTT. Combining the CDR3 with reference TRBV9 and TRBJ2-3 gives the whole variable domain DSGVTQTPKHLITATGQRVTLRCSPRSGDLSVYWYQQSLDQGLQFLIQYYNGEERAKGNILERFSAQQFPDLHSELNLSSLELGDSALYFCASSVQEGDTQYFGPGTRLTVL.

The genes are TRBV20-1 and TRBJ2-7; D is possibly TRBD1 or TRBD2 (6 bases each). Germline V gene lookup returns CDR1 DFQATT and CDR2 SNEGSKA (reference sequence). Between the trimmed V and J ends, which lost 6 bases and 0 bases, there was a span of 18 bases. This CDR3 contains 15 residues. The CDR3 region is CSARGGGKSSYEQYF. DNA for the CDR3: TGCAGTGCCCGAGGGGGAGGCAAGAGCTCCTACGAGCAGTACTTC.

The chain links TRBV29-1 to TRBJ1-1; the D is unclear. CDR1 and CDR2 (germline): SQVTM, ANQGSEA. Between the trimmed V and J ends, which lost 6 bases and 0 bases, there was a span of 5 bases. The CDR3 extends over 11 amino acids. As DNA, the CDR3 is TGCAGCGTCCAGATGAACACTGAAGCTTTCTTT. Translated: CSVQMNTEAFF.

At least ten counts were recorded for this clonotype. This chain connects TRBV2 to TRBJ1-2; D remains ambiguous. CDR1 and CDR2 (germline): SNHLY, FYNNEI. CDR3 size: 11 residues. Between the trimmed V and J ends, which lost 6 bases and 8 bases, there was a span of 10 bases. CDR3 protein: CASRTGSGYTF. As DNA, the CDR3 is TGTGCCAGCAGAACGGGGTCCGGCTACACCTTC.

V is TRBV6-5 and J is TRBJ2-2, with a weak D call TRBD1 (6 bases). Trimming removed 7 bases at V and 6 bases at J, with 12 bases between. Germline CDR1 is MNHEY and CDR2 is SVGAGI. This CDR3 contains 13 residues. The CDR3 loop is CASKTGWSGELFF. Written as DNA, the CDR3 is TGTGCCAGCAAGACAGGATGGTCCGGGGAGCTGTTTTTT.